The source of this T cell receptor beta chain is a study of neurological immune-mediated disorders. TCRdb recomputed calls from the 5' RACE reads with MiXCR, one row per CDR3 protein. The data contain some 76,000 distinct CDR3 sequences, 3.2% of them singletons. At least ten counts were recorded for this clonotype. The TCR sequence derives from a woman in her 50s with multiple sclerosis. Sequences were obtained from PBMCs.

CDR3 sequence reads: CASSGPGTSGSYETQYF. CDR3 bases: TGTGCCAGCAGCGGCCCCGGGACTAGCGGGAGTTACGAGACCCAGTACTTC. The chain combines TRBV2 with TRBJ2-5, with 14 bases lining up with TRBD2. The CDR3 sequence is 17 residues long. Germline lookup yields CDR1 SNHLY and CDR2 FYNNEI. The ends lost 6 bases at V and 5 bases at J; junction bases unmatched: 11.